The source of this T cell receptor beta chain is a study of blood T cell repertoires in COVID-19. Trimming took off 5 bases at V and 3 bases at J, with 15 bases between the two ends. Germline assignment: CDR1 MDHEN and CDR2 SYDVKM. The CDR3 has 15 residues. TCRdb keeps only in-frame clones here, not all; method: immunoSEQ multiplex PCR. This sample has about 84,000 clones; about 83% occur once, and the top ten carry roughly 28%. This TCR was sampled from a woman older than 75 with acute or convalescent COVID-19. The specimen sequenced was peripheral blood. The chain carries TRBV28 and TRBJ2-3; maybe TRBD2 (5 bases). The CDR3 region is CASSQKQPGTDTQYF. The CDR3 DNA reads as TGTGCCAGCAGTCAGAAACAGCCGGGGACAGATACGCAGTATTTT.